A selection of T cell receptor beta chains follows, all from one sample in a study of shared clonotypes between healthy human individuals. Assay used: immunoSEQ multiplex PCR; TCRdb lists only in-frame clones, some missing. The profile shows about 600,000 clones, 95% to 98% of them singletons. Material: naive CD8+ T cells sorted from blood. The receptors stem from a man under 40 in good health. Each CDR3 is given with its conserved first and last residue. The order of the fields is J gene, D gene, V gene, clone size, CDR3 DNA, CDR3 protein. D genes are given only for firm matches. The listing skips clone size in some rows; elsewhere it reads once, few, many or a size class.

>TRBJ2-4|TRBD1|TRBV7-9|-
TGTGCCAGCAGCGTAGGGGGCTACGGAAACATTCAGTACTTC
CASSVGGYGNIQYF
>TRBJ2-1|-|TRBV4-1|-
TGCGCCAGCAGCTATAATCAGTACAATGAGCAGTTCTTC
CASSYNQYNEQFF
>TRBJ2-7|-|TRBV4-1|-
TGCGCCAGCAGCCAGGCCCTGACAAGCTCCTACGAGCAGTACTTC
CASSQALTSSYEQYF
>TRBJ1-3|-|TRBV7-9|once
TGTGCCAGCAGCTTAGGAACAGGGACTGGAAACACCATATATTTT
CASSLGTGTGNTIYF
>TRBJ2-7|-|TRBV28|-
TGTGCCAGCAGTTTTTTGGCCGGAAGAAACGAGCAGTACTTC
CASSFLAGRNEQYF
>TRBJ2-7|TRBD1|TRBV6-1|-
TGTGCCACCGACAGGGGGACCTACGAGCAGTACTTC
CATDRGTYEQYF
>TRBJ2-1|TRBD2|TRBV29-1|-
TGCAGCGTTGAAGGGCCAGCGGGAGGCTTGTACAATGAGCAGTTCTTC
CSVEGPAGGLYNEQFF
>TRBJ2-1|TRBD2|TRBV7-9|-
TGTGCCAGCAGCTTAGATAGGACTAGCGGGAGGGCCTATGAGCAGTTCTTC
CASSLDRTSGRAYEQFF
>TRBJ2-7|TRBD2|TRBV7-2|-
TGTGCCAGCAGCCCGTTGGCGGGGGGGGAGGACGAGCAGTACTTC
CASSPLAGGEDEQYF
>TRBJ1-1|-|TRBV28|-
TGTGCCAGCAGTTTATTCGGGGCTGAAGCTTTCTTT
CASSLFGAEAFF
>TRBJ2-7|-|TRBV27|-
TGTGCCGCCGGGATTCTACACTACGAGCAGTACTTC
CAAGILHYEQYF
>TRBJ1-5|TRBD1|TRBV27|-
TGTGCCAGCAGAGGACAGGGGCTTCAGCCCCAGCATTTT
CASRGQGLQPQHF
>TRBJ2-4|TRBD1|TRBV29-1|-
TGCAGCGTTGAGGGGACAGGAGGTAGCATTCAGTACTTC
CSVEGTGGSIQYF
>TRBJ2-1|TRBD1|TRBV27|-
TGTGCCAGCAGTTTACGACAGGGTTCGCCCTACAATGAGCAGTTCTTC
CASSLRQGSPYNEQFF
>TRBJ1-2|-|TRBV7-9|-
TGTGCCAGCAGCTCGTCCCTTTGGGACTATGGCTACACCTTC
CASSSSLWDYGYTF
>TRBJ2-1|-|TRBV27|-
TGTGCCAGCAGCCCAGGGGTAGGGTACAATGAGCAGTTCTTC
CASSPGVGYNEQFF
>TRBJ1-4|TRBD1|TRBV6-5|-
TGTGCCAGCAGTTCCTTTACCGGGACAGCAAAGGAAAAACTGTTTTTT
CASSSFTGTAKEKLFF
>TRBJ2-1|TRBD1|TRBV29-1|-
TGCAGCGTATCGCTGGGGACAGGTGGCAATGAGCAGTTCTTC
CSVSLGTGGNEQFF
>TRBJ2-1|-|TRBV19|-
TGTGCCAGTAGTATAGGGGTTAATGAGCAGTTCTTC
CASSIGVNEQFF
>TRBJ2-1|-|TRBV6-4|-
TGTGCCAGCAGTGACGAAATGGTAGGACTACCCTACAATGAGCAGTTCTTC
CASSDEMVGLPYNEQFF
>TRBJ2-1|-|TRBV14|once
TGTGCCAGCAGCCAAGTTGTACGGGAGTATAATATGAATGAGCAGTTCTTC
CASSQVVREYNMNEQFF
>TRBJ2-7|TRBD1|TRBV5-1|-
TGCGCCAGCAGCTTGGGGACAGGTCACTACGAGCAGTACTTC
CASSLGTGHYEQYF
>TRBJ2-2|-|TRBV15|-
TGTGCCATACGCGCGGACGGGAGAATCACCGGGGAGCTGTTTTTT
CAIRADGRITGELFF
>TRBJ2-1|TRBD2|TRBV4-3|-
TGCGCCAGCAGCCAAGTAGTTAGCGGGATTAACAATGAGCAGTTCTTC
CASSQVVSGINNEQFF
>TRBJ2-7|-|TRBV13|-
TGTGCCAGCAGCCTTTCGGGGCACAGCGATTACGAGCAGTACTTC
CASSLSGHSDYEQYF
>TRBJ2-3|-|TRBV5-1|-
TGCGCCAGCAGCTTGGTGGTAGGCACAGATACGCAGTATTTT
CASSLVVGTDTQYF
>TRBJ2-7|-|TRBV14|-
TGTGCCAGCAGCCAAGATAGGGGAGTCAACTACGAGCAGTACTTC
CASSQDRGVNYEQYF
>TRBJ2-6|-|TRBV10-2|-
TGCGCCAGCGAGGATCGGTGGGTGTCTGGGGCCAACGTCCTGACTTTC
CASEDRWVSGANVLTF
>TRBJ2-7|TRBD1|TRBV10-1|-
TGCGCCAGCAGAGAAGGACAGGGGGTAATCTACGAGCAGTACTTC
CASREGQGVIYEQYF
>TRBJ2-2|TRBD1|TRBV5-1|-
TGCGCCAGCAGCTCCTTGGGACAGGGGGCCGGGGAGCTGTTTTTT
CASSSLGQGAGELFF
>TRBJ2-1|-|TRBV11-3|once
TGTGCCAGCAGCCACCCGGATTACAATGAGCAGTTCTTC
CASSHPDYNEQFF
>TRBJ2-7|-|TRBV29-1|-
TGCAGCGTACAACAGGGTTACGAGCAGTACTTC
CSVQQGYEQYF
>TRBJ2-7|-|TRBV11-2|-
TGTGCCAGCAGCTCCACCGAAAGGCCCTACGAGCAGTACTTC
CASSSTERPYEQYF
>TRBJ2-7|TRBD2|TRBV6-1|-
TGTGCCAGCAGTGCTACTAGCGGGAGCTCCTACGAGCAGTACTTC
CASSATSGSSYEQYF
>TRBJ1-3|-|TRBV7-9|few
TGTGCCAGCGGCCCAGGGGTCTCTGGAAACACCATATATTTT
CASGPGVSGNTIYF
>TRBJ2-4|TRBD1|TRBV12-5|-
TGTGCTAGTGCGGCAGGGGGAGCCAAAAACATTCAGTACTTC
CASAAGGAKNIQYF
>TRBJ2-7|TRBD1|TRBV5-1|-
TGCGCCAGCAGCTTCCACCGACAGGGAACGGTCGAGCAGTACTTC
CASSFHRQGTVEQYF
>TRBJ2-7|TRBD1|TRBV29-1|-
TGCAGCGTGCTCCGGGACAGCTCCTACGAGCAGTACTTC
CSVLRDSSYEQYF
>TRBJ2-7|-|TRBV4-1|-
TGCGCCAGCACCGCGGGACTGGCCAGCTCCTACGAGCAGTACTTC
CASTAGLASSYEQYF
>TRBJ1-5|TRBD1|TRBV30|-
TGTGCCTGGAGTACAGGGGCGGAGGGAAATCAGCCCCAGCATTTT
CAWSTGAEGNQPQHF
>TRBJ1-2|-|TRBV5-1|-
TGCGCCAGCAGCTTGGACAACGGGCTGGATGGCTACACCTTC
CASSLDNGLDGYTF
>TRBJ2-7|TRBD1|TRBV11-2|-
TGTGCCAGCAGCCAGTGGGACAGCTACGAGCAGTACTTC
CASSQWDSYEQYF
>TRBJ2-1|TRBD2|TRBV25-1|-
TGTGCCAGCAGTGGACCAAGGACTAGCTCTCACAATGAGCAGTTCTTC
CASSGPRTSSHNEQFF
>TRBJ1-4|TRBD1|TRBV6-5|-
TGTGCCAGCAGTTCCGGGACAGCTAATAATGAAAAACTGTTTTTT
CASSSGTANNEKLFF
>TRBJ2-1|TRBD1|TRBV10-3|-
TGTGCCATCACCGATAGGACAGGGAGCTACAATGAGCAGTTCTTC
CAITDRTGSYNEQFF
>TRBJ2-7|TRBD2|TRBV5-1|-
TGCGCCAGCAGTGTGGTAGCGGGAGGACACGAGCAGTACTTC
CASSVVAGGHEQYF
>TRBJ2-1|-|TRBV28|-
TGTGCCACGCGAAGAGAGGGATTCTACAATGAGCAGTTCTTC
CATRREGFYNEQFF